The 14 T cell receptor beta chains given below trace back to one sample, sequenced in a study of PD-1 and CTLA-4 blockade in melanoma. Repertoires were generated with immunoSEQ multiplex PCR, while TCRdb's copy carries only in-frame clones and drops some. The sample has about 18,000 clones, roughly two thirds seen once. Sequenced here: CD8+ T cells from peripheral blood, sampled before anti-PD-1 treatment. These receptors were taken from a human donor with melanoma.

V and J are TRBV11-1 and TRBJ2-7; TRBD2 is a possible D gene (6 bases). This CDR3 is built from 14 residues. Germline-derived CDR1 and CDR2 are SGHAT and FQDESV (reference sequence). The V end was cut by 3 bases, the J end by 6 bases, with 15 bases between. The DNA for the CDR3 is TGTGCCAGCAGCTTCGGGGGAAATCGGCGCGAGCAGTACTTC. It translates to CASSFGGNRREQYF.

As DNA, the CDR3 is TGTGCCAGCAGTTGGACGGGAACCGGGGAGCTGTTTTTT. Protein product: CASSWTGTGELFF. The chain recombines TRBV12-3 or TRBV12-4 with TRBJ2-2; a possible D gene is TRBD2 (5 bases). V shed 4 bases and J shed 5 bases, with 8 bases lying between them. The CDR3 consists of 13 residues.

The V and J genes are TRBV27 and TRBJ2-2, with D perhaps matching TRBD1 (5 bases). The germline V gene has CDR1 MNHEY and CDR2 SMNVEV (reference sequence). V lost 6 bases and J lost 0, with 8 bases in between. This CDR3 region has 14 residues. The CDR3 sequence: CASRGHSNTGELFF. The DNA for the CDR3 is TGTGCCAGCAGAGGACACTCGAACACCGGGGAGCTGTTTTTT.

The chain employs TRBV10-2 and TRBJ2-7; D could derive from TRBD1 or TRBD2 (5 bases each). In germline, CDR1 is WSHSY, CDR2 SAAADI. V lost 2 bases and J 3 bases, leaving 11 bases between the germline ends. The CDR3 contains 14 residues. DNA of the CDR3: TGCGCCAGCAGTGAGGCCAGGGACGTCTACGAGCAGTACTTC. The encoded protein is CASSEARDVYEQYF.

This clone was counted between two and nine times. The V call is TRBV5-1, the J call TRBJ2-5; 8 bases fit TRBD2. The J segment lost 2 bases and the V segment lost 2 bases, leaving 11 bases of the junction unmatched. CDR1 is SGHRS, CDR2 YFSETQ, per germline. The CDR3 is 17 amino acids. In nucleotides, the CDR3 is TGCGCCAGCAGCTTACTAGCGGTGAACCCGTCACAAGAGACCCAGTACTTC. It encodes CASSLLAVNPSQETQYF.

This clone occurred a few times. The chain recombines TRBV4-1 with TRBJ2-7, with 10 bases identical to TRBD1. Germline V gene data show CDR1 as MGHRA and CDR2 as YSYEKL. Unmatched junction bases numbered 16, after V lost 3 bases and J lost 5 bases. This CDR3 is built from 18 residues. The CDR3 reads CASSQRIGGQGVINEQYF. The CDR3 nucleotides are TGCGCCAGCAGCCAGAGAATTGGTGGACAGGGGGTAATCAACGAGCAGTACTTC.

The chain recombines TRBV6-5 with TRBJ1-1; D is perhaps TRBD1 (6 bases). Germline CDR1 MNHEY, CDR2 SVGAGI. The V end lost 6 bases, the J end lost 1 base, and 15 bases lay between the germline ends. This CDR3 spans 15 amino acids. The CDR3 nucleotides are TGTGCCAGCAGCAATACCTGGACAGCGAACACTGAAGCTTTCTTT. Translation: CASSNTWTANTEAFF.

The V and J genes are TRBV29-1 and TRBJ2-5; 8 nucleotides line up with TRBD2. The CDR3 spans 13 residues. V was clipped by 4 bases and J by 5 bases; unmatched bases: 6. The V gene's germline CDR1 is SQVTM and CDR2 ANQGSEA. Here the CDR3 DNA reads TGCAGCGTTGCAGCGGGGGATGGGGAGACCCAGTACTTC. This translates into CSVAAGDGETQYF.

This clone was observed a handful of times. V and J are TRBV7-2 and TRBJ1-5; possible D gene TRBD1, 6 bases. Germline V gives CDR1 SGHTA, CDR2 FQGNSA. The length of the CDR3 is 14 residues. V lost 2 bases, J lost 4 bases, and 9 bases lay in between. DNA of the CDR3: TGTGCCAGCAGCTTACAGGGGCGAAATCAGCCCCAGCATTTT. Its translation: CASSLQGRNQPQHF. Full variable domain (rest looked up from reference TRBV7-2 and TRBJ1-5): GAGVSQSPSNKVTEKGKDVELRCDPISGHTALYWYRQSLGQGLEFLIYFQGNSAPDKSGLPSDRFSAERTGGSVSTLTIQRTQQEDSAVYLCASSLQGRNQPQHFGDGTRLSIL.

The V gene is TRBV24-1, the J gene TRBJ2-5; a possible D gene is TRBD1 (6 bases). The CDR3 has 18 amino acids. Trimming stripped 4 bases from V and 2 bases from J, with 22 bases between. Germline V gene data show CDR1 as KGHDR and CDR2 as SFDVKD. The chain's CDR3 is CATSESGTSFTGQETQYF. The CDR3 DNA reads TGTGCCACCAGTGAGTCCGGGACAAGCTTTACGGGTCAAGAGACCCAGTACTTC.

The CDR3 DNA reads as TGTGCCAGCAGCCCCGCCTCGGACGGATACAATGAGCAGTTCTTC. Its translation: CASSPASDGYNEQFF. The chain uses TRBV5-5 and TRBJ2-1; the D is unclear. Germline CDR1 SGHKS, CDR2 YYEKEE (reference sequence). V shed 4 bases and J shed 4 bases, with 15 bases lying between them. This CDR3 spans 15 amino acids.

V is TRBV25-1 and J is TRBJ2-1; 9 bases are a match to TRBD2. The germline V gene has CDR1 MGHDK and CDR2 SYGVNS. Trimming removed 2 bases from V and 8 bases from J; junction bases left unmatched: 13. The CDR3 is 17 amino acids. The CDR3: CASSERGGGAAFDEQFF. The CDR3 DNA reads as TGTGCCAGCAGTGAACGAGGCGGGGGGGCCGCTTTCGATGAGCAGTTCTTC.

There are a few counts of this clone. This chain uses TRBV7-8 with TRBJ1-1; maybe TRBD1 (5 bases). The V gene lost 2 bases and the J gene lost 3 bases, with 10 bases spanning the gap. From germline, CDR1 is SGHVS and CDR2 FQNEAQ. The CDR3 extends over 14 amino acids. The DNA for the CDR3 is TGTGCCAGCAGCTTAATAGCGGGGGACACTGAAGCTTTCTTT. Protein product: CASSLIAGDTEAFF.

The chain uses TRBV7-9 and TRBJ1-5; D may be TRBD1 (5 bases). Germline V gene sequence: CDR1 SEHNR, CDR2 FQNEAQ (reference sequence). V was clipped by 5 bases and J by 2 bases, with 16 bases between them. The CDR3 spans 16 residues. The CDR3 coding sequence is TGTGCCAGCAGCCCTAGTGGGGGTAGTGGCAATCAGCCCCAGCATTTT. Translating it yields CASSPSGGSGNQPQHF. Full variable domain (remainder filled in from reference TRBV7-9 and TRBJ1-5): DTGVSQNPRHKITKRGQNVTFRCDPISEHNRLYWYRQTLGQGPEFLTYFQNEAQLEKSRLLSDRFSAERPKGSFSTLEIQRTEQGDSAMYLCASSPSGGSGNQPQHFGDGTRLSIL.